This entry features one T cell receptor beta chain sequence. One junction end does not reproduce the germline sequence, and a read error may be involved. This sample was included in a study of molecular identifiers for immune sequencing clone quantification. Germline assignment: CDR1 SEHNR and CDR2 FQNEAQ (reference sequence). The CDR3 contains 14 residues. A CD8+CD4-CCR7+CD45RA+ gate was used to sort naive CD8 T cells. Listed TCR primers and previously described methods were used for bulk TCR libraries. Each CDR3 protein gets one entry after TCRdb re-called the PCR reads with MiXCR. The sample lists some 320,000 distinct CDR3 sequences; around a fifth were seen once.

The chain links TRBV7-9 to TRBJ1-6, with D unresolved. This receptor was obtained from a human donor in good health. Some libraries in this study had Jurkat cell RNA spiked in. Sequences were obtained from naive CD8+ T cells from blood, with Jurkat cell RNA spiked in. Described subset: FACS-sorted CD8+CD4-CCR7+CD45RA+ naive T cells. The CDR3 bases are TGTGCCAGCGGCTTTTCCACTCCTAATTCACCCCTCCACTTT. Amino acid sequence: CASGFSTPNSPLHF.